The 10 T cell receptor beta chains below were found in one sample sequenced in a study of T cell repertoires in cytomegalovirus infection. TCRdb re-analysed the reads in MiXCR, keeping a single row per CDR3 protein. The profile shows approximately 700,000 distinct CDR3 sequences, 35% to 45% of them singletons. The sample was PBMCs. These receptors were obtained from a human donor in good health (CMV status not recorded). Some clones in this sample may be carry-over from other donors' samples.

The chain recombines TRBV28 with TRBJ2-7; possibly TRBD1 or TRBD2 for D (5 bases each). CDR3 size: 13 residues. Deletions cut 9 bases from V and 4 bases from J, with 16 bases between. The germline V gene encodes CDR1 MDHEN and CDR2 SYDVKM. The CDR3, as DNA: TGTGCCAGTCGAGAGGGGCTGAGGTACGAGCAGTACTTC. Protein sequence: CASREGLRYEQYF.

The chain is built from TRBV20-1 and TRBJ1-1; TRBD1 matches at 10 bases. Looked up from germline, CDR1 is DFQATT and CDR2 is SNEGSKA (reference sequence). The CDR3 has 16 residues. The J segment lost 8 bases and the V segment lost 6 bases, leaving 18 bases of the junction unmatched. The CDR3 loop reads CSAAGTGVAGKWEAFF. CDR3 sequence (DNA): TGCAGTGCCGCAGGGACAGGGGTCGCGGGGAAGTGGGAAGCTTTCTTT.

This clonotype was found a few times. The chain carries TRBV11-1 and TRBJ1-1; 8 positions agree with TRBD1. From germline, CDR1 is SGHAT and CDR2 FQDESV (reference sequence). V trimming: 5 bases; J trimming: 1 base; junction bases outside the gene matches: 9. The CDR3 is 16 amino acids. The CDR3 bases are TGTGCCAGCAGCCATAGGACAGGGACCTCGAACACTGAAGCTTTCTTT. Translation: CASSHRTGTSNTEAFF.

CDR3 nucleotide sequence: TGCGCCAGCAGCCAGGGACAGGGGGCAGGAAGAGGCTACACCTTC. It codes for CASSQGQGAGRGYTF. V and J are TRBV4-1 and TRBJ1-2; TRBD1 agrees at 12 bases. J lost 8 bases, V lost 3 bases, and 7 bases had no gene match. This CDR3 spans 15 amino acids. Per germline, CDR1 MGHRA and CDR2 YSYEKL.

With respect to this clonotype: Since a much larger clone is just one base distant, this may be a read error. The J gene is TRBJ1-1, the V gene TRBV7-6; tentatively, D is TRBD1 (5 bases). Germline V gene lookup returns CDR1 SGHVS and CDR2 FNYEAQ. V was trimmed by 1 base and J by 1 base, leaving 7 bases between them. This CDR3 has 14 residues. CDR3 bases: TGTGCCAGCAGCTTAGAACAGGCGAACACTGAAGCTTTCTTT. This sequence encodes CASSLEQANTEAFF.

The chain uses TRBV15 and TRBJ1-4, with D possibly TRBD1 on 6 matching bases. Trimming removed 0 bases at V and 0 bases at J, with 17 bases between. The germline V gene encodes CDR1 LNHNV and CDR2 YYDKDF (reference sequence). CDR3 length: 19 amino acids. The CDR3 coding sequence is TGTGCCACCAGCAGAGATTGGCAGGGGAGAACGCCAACTAATGAAAAACTGTTTTTT. Protein: CATSRDWQGRTPTNEKLFF.

The V and J genes are TRBV7-6 and TRBJ1-1; D unclear. The CDR3 extends over 13 amino acids. Looked up from germline, CDR1 is SGHVS and CDR2 is FNYEAQ. The germline V and J ends were trimmed by 1 base and 11 bases, with 14 bases remaining between them. DNA for the CDR3: TGTGCCAGCAGCTTAGGAGCTTCGCGAGAGGCTTTCTTT. Its protein is CASSLGASREAFF.

The chain recombines TRBV25-1 with TRBJ2-7; TRBD2 is a possible D gene (5 bases). This CDR3 region has 14 residues. V was cut by 1 base and J by 6 bases, with 13 bases left in between. The germline gives CDR1 MGHDK, CDR2 SYGVNS. CDR3 sequence (DNA): TGTGCCAGCAGTGAATGGAGAGGGTCCGGCGAGCAGTACTTC. Protein: CASSEWRGSGEQYF.

This clonotype appeared a single time. J is TRBJ2-7 and V is TRBV12-3 or TRBV12-4, with 14 positions matching TRBD2. This CDR3 is built from 18 residues. The trim removed 5 bases at V and 7 bases at J, leaving 16 bases unmatched. CDR3 bases: TGTGCCAGCAGTCTCCCCCCCCCGACTAGCGGGGGGGGTGTTGAGCAGTACTTC. Its translation: CASSLPPPTSGGGVEQYF.

This clonotype was detected only a few times. The V gene is TRBV27, the J gene TRBJ2-5; D may match TRBD1 or TRBD2 (5 bases each). Germline lookup yields CDR1 MNHEY and CDR2 SMNVEV (reference sequence). V lost 2 bases to trimming and J lost 1 base, with 8 bases between them. The CDR3 runs to 14 residues. CDR3 in amino acids: CASSLRDGQETQYF. Written as DNA, the CDR3 is TGTGCCAGCAGTTTAAGGGACGGCCAAGAGACCCAGTACTTC.